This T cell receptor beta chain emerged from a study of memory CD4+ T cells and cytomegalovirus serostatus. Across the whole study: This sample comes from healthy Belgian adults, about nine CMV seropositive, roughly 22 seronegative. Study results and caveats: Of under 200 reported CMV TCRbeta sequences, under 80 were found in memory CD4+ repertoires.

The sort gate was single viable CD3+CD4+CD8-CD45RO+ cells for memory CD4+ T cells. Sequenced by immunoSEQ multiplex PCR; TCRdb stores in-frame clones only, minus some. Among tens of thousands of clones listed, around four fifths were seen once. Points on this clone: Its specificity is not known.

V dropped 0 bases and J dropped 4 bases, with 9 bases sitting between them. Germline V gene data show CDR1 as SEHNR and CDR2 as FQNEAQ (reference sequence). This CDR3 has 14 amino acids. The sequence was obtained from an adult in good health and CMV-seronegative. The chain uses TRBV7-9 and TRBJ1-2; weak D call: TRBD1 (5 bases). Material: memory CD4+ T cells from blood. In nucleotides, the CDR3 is TGTGCCAGCAGCTTAGCTCAGGGAACCTATGGCTACACCTTC. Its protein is CASSLAQGTYGYTF. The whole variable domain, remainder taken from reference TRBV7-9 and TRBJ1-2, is DTGVSQNPRHKITKRGQNVTFRCDPISEHNRLYWYRQTLGQGPEFLTYFQNEAQLEKSRLLSDRFSAERPKGSFSTLEIQRTEQGDSAMYLCASSLAQGTYGYTFGSGTRLTVV.